This is a list of T cell receptor beta chains from one sample in a study of vaccination and CD4 T cells after COVID-19. TCRdb re-derived calls from the PCR reads in MiXCR, one entry per CDR3 protein. The sample gives 20,000 to 25,000 distinct CDR3 sequences, roughly 67% of which show up once; around 15% is in the top ten. The antigens these receptors bind are not known. Sequencing was performed on CD4+ T cells from blood, cultured in vitro, taken after SARS-CoV-2 vaccination. The source of these receptors is a human donor who received a COVID-19 vaccine. Both conserved end residues are part of each CDR3. Fields, in order: clone size, J gene, D gene, V gene, CDR3 length, CDR3 protein, CDR3 DNA. D genes are given only for firm matches. The listing skips clone size in some rows; elsewhere it reads once, few, many or a size class.

NA	TRBJ2-3	NA	TRBV27	13	CASKLIVADTQYF	TGTGCCAGTAAGTTGATAGTTGCGGATACGCAGTATTTT
NA	TRBJ2-5	TRBD2	TRBV5-1	14	CASSLEAGGGTQYF	TGCGCCAGCAGCTTGGAAGCGGGGGGTGGGACCCAGTACTTC
few	TRBJ2-3	TRBD2	TRBV6-5	20	CASSYSPLAGGRRARDTQYF	TGTGCCAGCAGTTACTCGCCTCTAGCGGGGGGGCGTAGAGCACGAGATACGCAGTATTTT
few	TRBJ1-5	TRBD1	TRBV6-5	15	CASSFERRGLQPQHF	TGTGCCAGCAGTTTTGAACGCAGGGGGCTGCAGCCCCAGCATTTT
NA	TRBJ2-3	TRBD2	TRBV20-1	14	CSVISGGATDTQYF	TGCAGTGTAATTAGCGGGGGGGCTACAGATACGCAGTATTTT
NA	TRBJ2-7	TRBD1	TRBV5-4	14	CASGGPGQGYEQYF	TGTGCCAGCGGGGGTCCGGGACAGGGCTACGAGCAGTACTTC
NA	TRBJ1-1	NA	TRBV20-1	14	CSAIRERRNTEAFF	TGCAGTGCTATCAGAGAAAGGCGGAACACTGAAGCTTTCTTT
NA	TRBJ1-2	TRBD1	TRBV20-1	15	CSASAGTGGVSGYTF	TGCAGTGCTAGTGCCGGGACAGGGGGCGTGTCCGGCTACACCTTC
few	TRBJ2-1	TRBD2	TRBV20-1	15	CSAGGLAGRYNEQFF	TGCAGTGCCGGGGGACTAGCGGGGAGATACAATGAGCAGTTCTTC
NA	TRBJ2-7	TRBD1	TRBV7-8	14	CASSRTGRNYEQYF	TGTGCCAGCAGCAGGACAGGGCGAAACTACGAGCAGTACTTC
few	TRBJ2-5	TRBD1	TRBV27	14	CASSLDRGGETQYF	TGTGCCAGCAGTTTGGACAGGGGAGGGGAGACCCAGTACTTC
few	TRBJ1-1	NA	TRBV10-3	14	CAISEDRLNTEAFF	TGTGCCATCAGTGAGGACAGGTTGAACACTGAAGCTTTCTTT
NA	TRBJ1-1	NA	TRBV6-1	16	CASKRSSRGQSRAAFF	TGTGCCAGCAAACGGTCTTCAAGAGGACAGTCTCGGGCCGCTTTCTTT
NA	TRBJ2-7	NA	TRBV20-1	14	CSARSRQVPYEQYF	TGCAGTGCTAGGTCGAGGCAGGTTCCCTACGAGCAGTACTTC
NA	TRBJ1-1	NA	TRBV27	13	CASSLWGAFEAFF	TGTGCCAGCAGTTTATGGGGGGCGTTTGAAGCTTTCTTT
NA	TRBJ2-2	NA	TRBV7-3	16	CASSLTGQYVAGELFF	TGTGCCAGCAGCTTAACTGGACAGTATGTTGCCGGGGAGCTGTTTTTT
NA	TRBJ2-2	TRBD1	TRBV11-3	18	CASSLVPLDRAHTGELFF	TGTGCCAGCAGCTTAGTTCCCCTGGACAGGGCTCACACCGGGGAGCTGTTTTTT
NA	TRBJ2-3	TRBD2	TRBV7-2	17	CASSLGASGALTDTQYF	TGTGCCAGCAGCTTAGGGGCTAGCGGGGCCCTCACAGATACGCAGTATTTT
once	TRBJ1-5	TRBD1	TRBV2	15	CASSADRASNQPQHF	TGTGCCAGCAGTGCGGACAGGGCTAGCAATCAGCCCCAGCATTTT
NA	TRBJ1-2	NA	TRBV20-1	12	CSAQQSGSGYTF	TGCAGTGCTCAACAAAGCGGGTCTGGCTACACCTTC
NA	TRBJ1-2	NA	TRBV4-2	16	CASSQYSQGDGYGYTF	TGTGCCAGCAGCCAATACAGTCAGGGCGACGGCTATGGCTACACCTTC
NA	TRBJ2-3	NA	TRBV10-1	16	CASSESSQGRADTQYF	TGCGCCAGCAGTGAGTCGAGTCAGGGGAGAGCAGATACGCAGTATTTT
NA	TRBJ2-7	NA	TRBV2	12	CASRDPGAAEYF	TGTGCCAGCAGGGACCCAGGGGCTGCGGAGTACTTC
NA	TRBJ1-1	NA	TRBV6-5	14	CASSYDRTALEAFF	TGTGCCAGCAGTTACGATCGGACAGCTCTTGAAGCTTTCTTT
few	TRBJ1-5	NA	TRBV6-1	16	CASTFSAGQSNQPQHF	TGTGCCAGCACATTTTCTGCGGGGCAGAGCAATCAGCCCCAGCATTTT
NA	TRBJ1-6	TRBD1	TRBV30	13	CASHRGDNSPLHF	TGTGCGTCGCACAGGGGCGATAATTCACCCCTCCACTTT
NA	TRBJ1-2	TRBD1	TRBV7-2	14	CASRATGGNYGYTF	TGTGCCAGTAGAGCGACAGGGGGCAACTATGGCTACACCTTC